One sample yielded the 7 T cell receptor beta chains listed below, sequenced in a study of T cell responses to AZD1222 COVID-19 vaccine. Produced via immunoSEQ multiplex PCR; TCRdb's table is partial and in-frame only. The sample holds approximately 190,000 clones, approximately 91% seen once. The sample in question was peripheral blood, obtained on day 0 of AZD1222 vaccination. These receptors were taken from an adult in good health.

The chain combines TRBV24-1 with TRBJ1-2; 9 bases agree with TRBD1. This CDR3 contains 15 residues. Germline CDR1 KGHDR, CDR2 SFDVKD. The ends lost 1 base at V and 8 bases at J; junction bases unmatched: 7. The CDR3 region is CATSDFRTGEWGYTF. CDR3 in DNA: TGTGCCACCAGTGATTTCCGGACAGGGGAGTGGGGCTACACCTTC.

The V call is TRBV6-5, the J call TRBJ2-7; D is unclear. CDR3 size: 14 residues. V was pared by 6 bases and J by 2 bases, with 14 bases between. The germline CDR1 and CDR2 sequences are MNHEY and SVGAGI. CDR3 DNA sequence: TGTGCCAGCAGCCGAGACGGTCTCGCCTACGAGCAGTACTTC. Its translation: CASSRDGLAYEQYF.

The CDR3 coding sequence is TGTGCCAGCAGTTTAACGATAGAAATCTCTGGGGCCAACGTCCTGACTTTC. Its translation is CASSLTIEISGANVLTF. This chain connects TRBV27 to TRBJ2-6; D is unresolved. The V gene lost 2 bases and the J gene lost 0 bases, with 11 bases spanning the gap. The CDR3 totals 17 residues. Germline values: CDR1 MNHEY, CDR2 SMNVEV (reference sequence).

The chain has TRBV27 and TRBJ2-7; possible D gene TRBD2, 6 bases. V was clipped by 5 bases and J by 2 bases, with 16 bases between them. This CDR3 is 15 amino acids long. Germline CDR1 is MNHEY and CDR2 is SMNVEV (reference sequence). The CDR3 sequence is CASSPLREGTYEQYF. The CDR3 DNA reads TGTGCCAGCAGTCCGCTGCGGGAAGGGACCTACGAGCAGTACTTC.

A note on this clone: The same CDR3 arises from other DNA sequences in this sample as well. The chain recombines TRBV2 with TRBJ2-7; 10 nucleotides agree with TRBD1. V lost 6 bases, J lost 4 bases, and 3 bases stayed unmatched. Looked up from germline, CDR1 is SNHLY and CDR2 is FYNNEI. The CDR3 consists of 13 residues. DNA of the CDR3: TGTGCCAGCAGAGGGGACAGGGGATACGAGCAGTACTTC. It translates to CASRGDRGYEQYF.

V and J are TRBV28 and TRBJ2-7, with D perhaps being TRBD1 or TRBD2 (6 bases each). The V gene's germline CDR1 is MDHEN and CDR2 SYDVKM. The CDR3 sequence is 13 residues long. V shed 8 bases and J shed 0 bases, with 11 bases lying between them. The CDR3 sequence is CASVKGGSYEQYF. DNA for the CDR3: TGTGCCAGCGTAAAGGGGGGCTCCTACGAGCAGTACTTC.

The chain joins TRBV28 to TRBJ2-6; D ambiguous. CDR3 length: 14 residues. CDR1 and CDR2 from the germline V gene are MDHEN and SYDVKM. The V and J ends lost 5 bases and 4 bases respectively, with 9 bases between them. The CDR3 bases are TGTGCCAGCAGTCAAGAATGGGGGGCCAACGTCCTGACTTTC. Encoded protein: CASSQEWGANVLTF.